The sample holds a few counts of the clone carrying this T cell receptor (beta chain). This sample was taken from a study of graft-versus-host responses after intestinal transplantation. CDR1 is MGHRA and CDR2 is YSYEKL in the germline V gene. This CDR3 is built from 15 residues. Trimming removed 2 bases from V and 6 bases from J; junction bases left unmatched: 9. The study, taken as a whole, reports: Clonal ratios of graft-versus-host to host-versus-graft in allografts were high for patients exhibiting graft-donor T cell macrochimerism. GvH clonotypes were identified within recipient marrow, with a subset emerging first in ileum or blood.

Responder cells labeled with CFSE (200,000) were co-plated with irradiated stimulator cells labeled with violet dye (200,000). Researchers sorted proliferating CFSE-low CD3+CD4+ and CD3+CD8+ responders once the reaction had finished. Data came from immunoSEQ multiplex PCR; TCRdb stores just in-frame clones and leaves some out. The table records over 8,500 clones, over 25% of them present only once. This TCR was sampled from a human patient who was an organ donor for intestinal transplantation. The sequenced sample was alloreactive CD8+ T cells from a mixed lymphocyte reaction culture, obtained before transplantation. The subset here: CFSE-low proliferating T cells sorted from approximately six-day pre-transplant mixed lymphocyte reaction (GvH or HvG direction). V usage is TRBV4-1 and J usage is TRBJ2-7; 8 positions match TRBD2. The CDR3 DNA follows: TGCGCCAGCAGCCAAACTAGCGGAGCGGTCGGCGAGCAGTACTTC. It yields the protein CASSQTSGAVGEQYF.